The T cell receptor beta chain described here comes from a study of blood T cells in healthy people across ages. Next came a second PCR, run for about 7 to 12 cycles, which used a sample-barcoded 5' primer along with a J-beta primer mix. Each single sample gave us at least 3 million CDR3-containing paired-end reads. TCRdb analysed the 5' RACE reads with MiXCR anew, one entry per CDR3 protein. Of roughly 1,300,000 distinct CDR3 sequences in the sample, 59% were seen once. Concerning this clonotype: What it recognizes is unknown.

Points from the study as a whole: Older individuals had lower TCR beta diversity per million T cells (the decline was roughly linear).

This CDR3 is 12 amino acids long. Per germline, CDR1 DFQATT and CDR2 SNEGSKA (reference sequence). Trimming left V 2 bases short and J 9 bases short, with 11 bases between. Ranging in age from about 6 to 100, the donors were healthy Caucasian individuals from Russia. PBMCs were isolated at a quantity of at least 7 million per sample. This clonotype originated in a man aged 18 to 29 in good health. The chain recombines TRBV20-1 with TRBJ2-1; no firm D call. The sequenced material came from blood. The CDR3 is CSARREAAEQFF. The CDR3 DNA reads TGCAGTGCTAGACGTGAGGCGGCTGAGCAGTTCTTC.